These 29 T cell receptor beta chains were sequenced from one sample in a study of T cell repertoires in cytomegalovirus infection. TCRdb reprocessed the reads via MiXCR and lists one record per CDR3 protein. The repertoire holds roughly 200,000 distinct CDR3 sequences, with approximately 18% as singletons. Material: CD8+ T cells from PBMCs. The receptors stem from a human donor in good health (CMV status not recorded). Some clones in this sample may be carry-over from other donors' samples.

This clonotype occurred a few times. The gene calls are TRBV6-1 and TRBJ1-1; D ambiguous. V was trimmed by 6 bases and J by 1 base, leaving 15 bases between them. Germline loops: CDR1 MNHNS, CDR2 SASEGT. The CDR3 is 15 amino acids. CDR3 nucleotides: TGTGCCAGCAGCCACCCCTTCGACAAGAACACTGAAGCTTTCTTT. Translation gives CASSHPFDKNTEAFF.

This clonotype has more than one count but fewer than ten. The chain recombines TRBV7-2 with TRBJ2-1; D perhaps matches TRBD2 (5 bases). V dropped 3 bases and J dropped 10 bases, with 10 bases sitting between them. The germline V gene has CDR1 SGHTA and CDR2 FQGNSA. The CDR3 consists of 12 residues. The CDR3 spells CASSFPGYEQFF. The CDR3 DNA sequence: TGTGCCAGCAGCTTCCCGGGATACGAGCAGTTCTTC.

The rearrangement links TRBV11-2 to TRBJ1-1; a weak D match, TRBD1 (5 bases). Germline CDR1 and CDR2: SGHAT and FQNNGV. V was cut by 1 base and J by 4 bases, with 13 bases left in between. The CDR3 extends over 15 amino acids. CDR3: CASSLGLLGGTEAFF. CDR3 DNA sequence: TGTGCCAGCAGCTTAGGTCTGCTGGGGGGCACTGAAGCTTTCTTT.

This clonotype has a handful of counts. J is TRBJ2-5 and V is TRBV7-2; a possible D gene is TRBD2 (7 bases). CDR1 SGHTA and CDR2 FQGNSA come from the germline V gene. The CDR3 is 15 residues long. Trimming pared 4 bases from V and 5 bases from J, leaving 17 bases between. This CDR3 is CASSSSGGRLETQYF. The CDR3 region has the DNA TGTGCCAGCAGCTCCTCCGGGGGGCGCTTGGAGACCCAGTACTTC.

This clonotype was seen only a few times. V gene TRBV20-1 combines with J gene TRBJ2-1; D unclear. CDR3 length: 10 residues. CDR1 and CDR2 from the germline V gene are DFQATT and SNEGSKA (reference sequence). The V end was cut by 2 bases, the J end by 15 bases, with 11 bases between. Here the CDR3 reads CSARMHPAFF. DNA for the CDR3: TGCAGTGCTAGAATGCACCCAGCGTTCTTC.

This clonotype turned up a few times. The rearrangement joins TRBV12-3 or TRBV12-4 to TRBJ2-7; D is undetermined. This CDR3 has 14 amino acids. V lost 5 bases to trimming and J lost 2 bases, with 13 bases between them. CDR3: CASSPLGITYEQYF. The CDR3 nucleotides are TGTGCCAGCAGTCCCCTGGGCATCACCTACGAGCAGTACTTC.

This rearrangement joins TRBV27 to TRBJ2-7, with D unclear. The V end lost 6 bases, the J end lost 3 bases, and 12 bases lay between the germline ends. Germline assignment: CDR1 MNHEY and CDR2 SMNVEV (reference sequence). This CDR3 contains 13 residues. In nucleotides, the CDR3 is TGTGCCAGCAGACCTACAGAGTTCTACGAGCAGTACTTC. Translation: CASRPTEFYEQYF.

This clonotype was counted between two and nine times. The CDR3 loop is CASSSSGPNEQFF. CDR3 nucleotides: TGTGCCAGCAGTTCTAGCGGCCCCAATGAGCAGTTCTTC. This sequence joins TRBV12-3 or TRBV12-4 and TRBJ2-1, with 7 positions matching TRBD2. With 4 bases clipped from V and 6 bases from J, the junction kept 3 bases outside the gene matches. This CDR3 is 13 amino acids long.

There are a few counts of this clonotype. The CDR3 sequence: CATSLAGDLTDTQYF. In DNA form, the CDR3 reads TGTGCCACGTCCCTAGCGGGGGACCTCACAGATACGCAGTATTTT. The chain recombines TRBV11-2 with TRBJ2-3; 10 positions match TRBD2. The CDR3 totals 15 residues. The J segment lost 2 bases and the V segment lost 10 bases, leaving 9 bases of the junction unmatched. The V gene's germline CDR1 is SGHAT and CDR2 FQNNGV.

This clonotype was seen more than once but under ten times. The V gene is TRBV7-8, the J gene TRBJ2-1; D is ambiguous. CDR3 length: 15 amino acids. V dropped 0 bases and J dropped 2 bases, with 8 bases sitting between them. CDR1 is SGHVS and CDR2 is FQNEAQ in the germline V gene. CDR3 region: CASSLAKVTYNEQFF. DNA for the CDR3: TGTGCCAGCAGCTTAGCTAAGGTGACCTACAATGAGCAGTTCTTC.

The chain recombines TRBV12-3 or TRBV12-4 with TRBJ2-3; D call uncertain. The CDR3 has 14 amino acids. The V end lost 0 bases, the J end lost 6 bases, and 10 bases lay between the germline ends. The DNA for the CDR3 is TGTGCCAGCAGTTTAGCCCTCCGGGTTGATACGCAGTATTTT. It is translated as CASSLALRVDTQYF.

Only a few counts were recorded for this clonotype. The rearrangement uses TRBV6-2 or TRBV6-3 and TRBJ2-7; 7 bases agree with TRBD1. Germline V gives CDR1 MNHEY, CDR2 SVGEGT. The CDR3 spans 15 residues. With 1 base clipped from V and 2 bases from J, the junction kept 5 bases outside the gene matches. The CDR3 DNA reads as TGTGCCAGCAGTTACTTTCCGGGACAGACCTACGAGCAGTACTTC. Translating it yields CASSYFPGQTYEQYF.

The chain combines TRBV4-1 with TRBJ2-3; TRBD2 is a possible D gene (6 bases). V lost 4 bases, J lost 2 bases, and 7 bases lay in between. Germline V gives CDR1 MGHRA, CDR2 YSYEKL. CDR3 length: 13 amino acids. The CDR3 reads CASSRGNTDTQYF. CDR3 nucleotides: TGCGCCAGCAGCCGCGGGAACACAGATACGCAGTATTTT.

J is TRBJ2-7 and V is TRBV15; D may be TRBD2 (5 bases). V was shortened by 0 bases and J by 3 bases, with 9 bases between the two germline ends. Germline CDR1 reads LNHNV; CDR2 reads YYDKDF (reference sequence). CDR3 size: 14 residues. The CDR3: CATSRERSGYEQYF. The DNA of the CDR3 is TGTGCCACCAGCAGAGAAAGGAGCGGCTACGAGCAGTACTTC.

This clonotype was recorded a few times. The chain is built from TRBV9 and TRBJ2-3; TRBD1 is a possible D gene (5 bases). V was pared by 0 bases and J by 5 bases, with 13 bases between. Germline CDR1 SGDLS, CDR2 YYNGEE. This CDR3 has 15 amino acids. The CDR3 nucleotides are TGTGCCAGCAGCGTAGGCCGGACATCGGGAGATACGCAGTATTTT. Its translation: CASSVGRTSGDTQYF.

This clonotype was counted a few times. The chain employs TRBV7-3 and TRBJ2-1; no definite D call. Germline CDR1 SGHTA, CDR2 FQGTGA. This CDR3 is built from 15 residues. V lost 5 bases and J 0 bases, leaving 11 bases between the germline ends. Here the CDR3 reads CASSVTVSSYNEQFF. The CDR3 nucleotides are TGTGCCAGCAGCGTTACAGTGAGCTCCTACAATGAGCAGTTCTTC.

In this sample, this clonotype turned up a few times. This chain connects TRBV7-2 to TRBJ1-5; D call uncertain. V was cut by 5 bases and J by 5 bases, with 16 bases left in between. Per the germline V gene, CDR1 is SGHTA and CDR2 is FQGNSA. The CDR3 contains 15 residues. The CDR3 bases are TGTGCCAGCAGCCTTAGTACCGAGCGTCATCAGCCCCAGCATTTT. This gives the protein CASSLSTERHQPQHF.

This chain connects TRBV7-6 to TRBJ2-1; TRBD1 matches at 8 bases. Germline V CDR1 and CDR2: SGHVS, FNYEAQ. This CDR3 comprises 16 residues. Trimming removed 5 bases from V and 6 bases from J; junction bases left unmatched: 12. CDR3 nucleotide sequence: TGTGCCAGCAGCCCTACCCGGACAGGGATAAGCAATGAGCAGTTCTTC. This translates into CASSPTRTGISNEQFF.

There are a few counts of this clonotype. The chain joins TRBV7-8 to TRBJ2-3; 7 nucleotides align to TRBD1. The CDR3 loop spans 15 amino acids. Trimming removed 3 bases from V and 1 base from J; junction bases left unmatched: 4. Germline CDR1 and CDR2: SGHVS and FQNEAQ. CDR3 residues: CASSLRTGRTDTQYF. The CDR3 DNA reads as TGTGCCAGCAGCTTGCGGACAGGTCGCACAGATACGCAGTATTTT.

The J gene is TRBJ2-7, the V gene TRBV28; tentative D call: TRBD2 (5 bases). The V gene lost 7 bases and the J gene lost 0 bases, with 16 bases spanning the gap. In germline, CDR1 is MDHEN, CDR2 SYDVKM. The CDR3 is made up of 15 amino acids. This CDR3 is CASTSFREGSYEQYF. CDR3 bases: TGTGCCAGCACCTCCTTCCGGGAAGGCTCCTACGAGCAGTACTTC.

Here the CDR3 reads CASSTTGAEQYF. CDR3 nucleotide sequence: TGTGCCAGCAGTACGACAGGGGCCGAGCAGTACTTC. The V gene is TRBV12-3 or TRBV12-4, the J gene TRBJ2-7; 8 positions agree with TRBD1. V gave up 5 bases and J gave up 6 bases; unmatched junction bases: 3. The CDR3 contains 12 residues.

The CDR3: CASSFFPLASGGYNEQFF. DNA of the CDR3: TGTGCCAGCAGTTTCTTCCCGTTGGCTAGCGGGGGGTACAATGAGCAGTTCTTC. V gene TRBV6-6 combines with J gene TRBJ2-1, with 11 bases lining up with TRBD2. Germline CDR1 is MNHNY and CDR2 is SVGAGI (reference sequence). The CDR3 runs to 18 residues. With V trimmed by 4 bases and J by 4 bases, 12 bases remained unmatched.

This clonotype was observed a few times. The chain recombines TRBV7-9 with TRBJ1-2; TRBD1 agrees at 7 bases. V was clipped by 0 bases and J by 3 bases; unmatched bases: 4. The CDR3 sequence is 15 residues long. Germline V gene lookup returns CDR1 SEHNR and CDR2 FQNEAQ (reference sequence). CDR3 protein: CASSLAQGVHYGYTF. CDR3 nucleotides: TGTGCCAGCAGCTTAGCGCAGGGGGTACACTATGGCTACACCTTC.

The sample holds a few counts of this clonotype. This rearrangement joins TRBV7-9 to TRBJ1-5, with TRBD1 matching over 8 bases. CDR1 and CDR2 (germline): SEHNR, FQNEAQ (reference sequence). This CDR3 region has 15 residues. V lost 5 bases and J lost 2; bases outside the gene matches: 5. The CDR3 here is CASSGDRGGNQPQHF. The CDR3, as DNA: TGTGCCAGCAGCGGAGACAGGGGTGGCAATCAGCCCCAGCATTTT.

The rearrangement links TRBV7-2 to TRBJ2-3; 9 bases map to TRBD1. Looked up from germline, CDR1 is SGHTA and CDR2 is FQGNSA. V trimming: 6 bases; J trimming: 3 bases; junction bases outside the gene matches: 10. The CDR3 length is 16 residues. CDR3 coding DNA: TGTGCCAGCAGTAGGAGGGTAGACAGGGGGACAGATACGCAGTATTTT. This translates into CASSRRVDRGTDTQYF. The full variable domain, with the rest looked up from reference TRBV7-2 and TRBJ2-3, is GAGVSQSPSNKVTEKGKDVELRCDPISGHTALYWYRQSLGQGLEFLIYFQGNSAPDKSGLPSDRFSAERTGGSVSTLTIQRTQQEDSAVYLCASSRRVDRGTDTQYFGPGTRLTVL.

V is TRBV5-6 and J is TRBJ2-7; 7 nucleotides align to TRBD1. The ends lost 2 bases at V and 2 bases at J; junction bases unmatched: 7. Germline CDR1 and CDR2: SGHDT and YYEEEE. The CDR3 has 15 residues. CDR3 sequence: CASSLDREFTYEQYF. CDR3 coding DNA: TGTGCCAGCAGCTTAGACAGGGAGTTTACCTACGAGCAGTACTTC.

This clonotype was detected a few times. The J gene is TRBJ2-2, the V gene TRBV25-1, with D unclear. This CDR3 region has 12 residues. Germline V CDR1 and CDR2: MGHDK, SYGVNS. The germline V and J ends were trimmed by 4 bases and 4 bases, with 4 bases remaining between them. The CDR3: CASSVGTGELFF. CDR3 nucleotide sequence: TGTGCCAGCAGTGTTGGCACCGGGGAGCTGTTTTTT.

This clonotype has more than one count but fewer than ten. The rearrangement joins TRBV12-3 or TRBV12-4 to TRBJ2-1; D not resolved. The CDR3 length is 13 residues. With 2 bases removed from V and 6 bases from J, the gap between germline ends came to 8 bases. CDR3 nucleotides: TGTGCCAGCAGTTTACTTCTGATCAATGAGCAGTTCTTC. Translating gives CASSLLLINEQFF.

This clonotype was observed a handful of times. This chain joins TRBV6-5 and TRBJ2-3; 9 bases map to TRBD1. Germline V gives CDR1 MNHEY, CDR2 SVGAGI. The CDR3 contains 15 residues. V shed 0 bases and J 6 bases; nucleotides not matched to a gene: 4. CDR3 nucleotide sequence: TGTGCCAGCAGTTACTCCGGGACAGGGACGGATACGCAGTATTTT. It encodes CASSYSGTGTDTQYF.